This paragraph reports one T cell receptor (beta chain). Its antigen is currently not known. It has no much larger one-base neighbor in the sample; base qualities were not kept. From the cysteine up to the phenylalanine, the CDR3 has a length of 15 residues. Only the CDR3 DNA is retained, 45 bases long and in frame from the first base. Looking up the germline V gene yields CDR1 SGHVS and CDR2 FNYEAQ. Cut back by 0 bases and 6 bases, the V and J ends lie 13 bases apart. Receptor libraries were prepared by RT-PCR. The sample was run on a NextSeq 550. TCRdb itself trimmed the public reads at Q25 with fastp, ran MiXCR and retained productive beta chains. Every CDR3 protein is listed once, alongside the most common genes and DNA of its rows. The sample data list approximately 170,000 distinct CDR3 sequences, and 24% of these were observed just once. Around 26% of the sample is held by the ten biggest clonotypes.

The source of the sample is a study of patients and donors after allogeneic stem cell transplantation (TCRdb year 2020). Sequenced input: blood, either unsorted or a sorted T cell fraction (not recorded which). The origin of this receptor is a human donor who was either an allogeneic HSCT recipient or a stem cell or donor lymphocyte infusion donor (not recorded which). It is not recorded whose cells these are; they may come from a transplant donor. The rearranged segments are TRBV7-6 and TRBJ2-3; D gene: possibly TRBD2, on 6 matching bases. The nucleotide sequence reads TGTGCCAGCAGCTTAGCCAGCGGAGGGCCCGATACGCAGTATTTT. Its amino acids are CASSLASGGPDTQYF.